The next 21 T cell receptor beta chains were all read from a single sample in a study of OX40 agonist ivuxolimab in advanced cancers. The method was immunoSEQ multiplex PCR; TCRdb's version includes in-frame clones alone and lacks a portion of them. The sample has tens of thousands of clones, around 87% seen once. Sample: CD4+ or CD8+ T cells sorted from blood, taken in a trial of the OX40 agonist ivuxolimab. These receptors were taken from an adult with an advanced solid tumor such as melanoma, head and neck, liver or kidney cancer.

The rearrangement uses TRBV4-1 and TRBJ1-5; D gene unclear. Trimming pared 0 bases from V and 3 bases from J, leaving 12 bases between. The CDR3 length is 16 residues. From germline, CDR1 is MGHRA and CDR2 YSYEKL. The CDR3: CASSQEAAALNQPQHF. The CDR3, as DNA: TGCGCCAGCAGCCAAGAGGCAGCCGCTCTCAATCAGCCCCAGCATTTT.

This clone was counted only a few times. The rearrangement joins TRBV18 to TRBJ2-5; possibly TRBD1 for D (5 bases). CDR1 is KGHSH, CDR2 LQKENI, per germline. This CDR3 has 14 amino acids. The ends were cut back, 2 bases at V and 1 base at J, with 8 bases in the middle. As DNA, the CDR3 is TGTGCCAGCTCACCAGGGGCAACCCAAGAGACCCAGTACTTC. This gives the protein CASSPGATQETQYF.

The V gene is TRBV10-1, the J gene TRBJ2-3; the D is unclear. The V end was cut by 4 bases, the J end by 0 bases, with 8 bases between. Germline values: CDR1 WNHNN, CDR2 SYGVQD (reference sequence). The CDR3 is 14 amino acids. The CDR3 is CASSVGSSTDTQYF. The DNA of the CDR3 is TGCGCCAGCAGTGTTGGGTCTAGCACAGATACGCAGTATTTT.

CDR3 DNA: TGTGCCAGCAGCCAGACATTCGGCACCATATATTTT. Encoded protein: CASSQTFGTIYF. This sequence joins TRBV14 and TRBJ1-3, with D uncertain. The CDR3 extends over 12 amino acids. The ends were cut back, 3 bases at V and 9 bases at J, with 9 bases in the middle. CDR1 is SGHDN and CDR2 is FVKESK in the germline V gene.

The chain recombines TRBV7-2 with TRBJ2-2, with D unclear. Germline V gene sequence: CDR1 SGHTA, CDR2 FQGNSA. V shed 5 bases and J shed 6 bases, with 7 bases lying between them. CDR3 length: 12 residues. The CDR3 loop reads CASSQLAGELFF. CDR3 nucleotide sequence: TGTGCCAGCAGCCAACTTGCCGGGGAGCTGTTTTTT. Using reference TRBV7-2 and TRBJ2-2 for the parts outside the CDR3, the full variable domain is GAGVSQSPSNKVTEKGKDVELRCDPISGHTALYWYRQSLGQGLEFLIYFQGNSAPDKSGLPSDRFSAERTGGSVSTLTIQRTQQEDSAVYLCASSQLAGELFFGEGSRLTVL.

V and J are TRBV28 and TRBJ2-3, with TRBD2 identical over 7 bases. The junction had 7 bases not matched to a gene; V was cut back by 0 bases and J by 1 base. Germline V CDR1 and CDR2: MDHEN, SYDVKM. The CDR3 length is 17 residues. In DNA form, the CDR3 reads TGTGCCAGCAGTTTATGGGCCGCTCTAGCGGGCACAGATACGCAGTATTTT. The encoded protein is CASSLWAALAGTDTQYF.

The chain combines TRBV5-6 with TRBJ2-5, with no clear D. Germline V CDR1 and CDR2: SGHDT, YYEEEE. The CDR3 spans 14 residues. Trimming shortened V by 0 bases and J by 3 bases, and 9 bases separated the two germline ends. This CDR3 reads CASSLGVLEETQYF. CDR3 DNA: TGTGCCAGCAGCTTGGGCGTCTTGGAAGAGACCCAGTACTTC.

CDR3 amino acids: CASSYSHNQPQHF. The CDR3 nucleotides read TGTGCCAGCAGTTACTCCCACAATCAGCCCCAGCATTTT. V usage is TRBV6-5 and J usage is TRBJ1-5; D not certain. Germline-derived CDR1 and CDR2 are MNHEY and SVGAGI. This CDR3 has 13 amino acids. Trimming removed 0 bases at V and 3 bases at J, with 3 bases between.

Points on this clone: The germline gene is not matched at one end of the junction; a read error may be the cause. In DNA form, the CDR3 reads TGTGCCAGCTGTTTGGACAGCCCGAACACCGGGGAGCTGTTTTTT. The encoded protein is CASCLDSPNTGELFF. The chain joins TRBV27 to TRBJ2-2; perhaps TRBD1 as D (6 bases). CDR3 length: 15 residues. Germline V gene data show CDR1 as MNHEY and CDR2 as SMNVEV (reference sequence).

The rearrangement links TRBV5-6 to TRBJ2-4; no definite D call. The germline V and J ends were trimmed by 1 base and 2 bases, with 7 bases remaining between them. This CDR3 is built from 14 residues. The V gene's germline CDR1 is SGHDT and CDR2 YYEEEE. The CDR3 is CASSLWSTKNIQYF. The CDR3 DNA follows: TGTGCCAGCAGCTTGTGGTCAACCAAAAACATTCAGTACTTC.

The genes are TRBV18 and TRBJ1-1; no clear D. V shed 2 bases and J shed 0 bases, with 10 bases lying between them. Per germline, CDR1 KGHSH and CDR2 LQKENI. This CDR3 comprises 15 residues. The CDR3 sequence: CASSPFVQLNTEAFF. For the CDR3, the DNA is TGTGCCAGCTCACCATTTGTTCAGCTGAACACTGAAGCTTTCTTT.

The V gene is TRBV10-1, the J gene TRBJ2-1, with TRBD2 identical over 7 bases. The CDR3 extends over 16 amino acids. Germline V gene data show CDR1 as WNHNN and CDR2 as SYGVQD (reference sequence). Germline trimming cut 2 bases from V and 7 bases from J; bases unmatched to any gene: 11. The CDR3 nucleotides read TGCGCCAGCAGTGAGCAAGCGGGGACTCTACAAAATGAGCAGTTCTTC. This encodes CASSEQAGTLQNEQFF.

The V and J genes are TRBV5-1 and TRBJ2-3; no firm D call. Germline CDR1 reads SGHRS; CDR2 reads YFSETQ. The CDR3 loop spans 12 amino acids. V lost 2 bases and J lost 0, with 1 base in between. The CDR3 loop reads CASSFSTDTQYF. CDR3 DNA sequence: TGCGCCAGCAGCTTTAGCACAGATACGCAGTATTTT. Combining the CDR3 with reference TRBV5-1 and TRBJ2-3 gives the whole variable domain KAGVTQTPRYLIKTRGQQVTLSCSPISGHRSVSWYQQTPGQGLQFLFEYFSETQRNKGNFPGRFSGRQFSNSRSEMNVSTLELGDSALYLCASSFSTDTQYFGPGTRLTVL.

V is TRBV4-2 and J is TRBJ2-2, with D unclear. V was shortened by 4 bases and J by 2 bases, with 8 bases between the two germline ends. Germline lookup yields CDR1 LGHNA and CDR2 YNFKEQ. The CDR3 length is 14 residues. CDR3 in DNA: TGTGCCAGCAGCCTCTCTGGTAACACCGGGGAGCTGTTTTTT. Translating it yields CASSLSGNTGELFF.

The J gene is TRBJ1-5, the V gene TRBV5-6, with 10 positions matching TRBD1. V lost 3 bases to trimming and J lost 6 bases; unmatched junction nucleotides: 9. There are 16 residues in the CDR3. The germline gives CDR1 SGHDT, CDR2 YYEEEE. The CDR3 DNA follows: TGTGCCAGCAGCTCAGGACAGGGGGGGAGAGGTCAGCCCCAGCATTTT. It yields the protein CASSSGQGGRGQPQHF.

V and J are TRBV10-3 and TRBJ2-1, with 8 bases matching TRBD2. Germline V lookup: CDR1 ENHRY, CDR2 SYGVKD. The CDR3 is made up of 14 amino acids. The V and J ends lost 3 bases and 8 bases, in that order; junction bases with no gene match: 6. The CDR3: CAISDGTRGDEQFF. The CDR3 nucleotides read TGTGCCATCAGTGATGGGACTAGGGGGGATGAGCAGTTCTTC.

This clone was seen only once. This rearrangement joins TRBV7-9 to TRBJ2-5; TRBD2 might be the D (5 bases). The CDR3 contains 14 residues. CDR1 and CDR2 (germline): SEHNR, FQNEAQ (reference sequence). V was shortened by 3 bases and J by 5 bases, with 13 bases between the two germline ends. The CDR3 DNA sequence: TGTGCCAGCAGCTTCGGGAACCCGCCTGAGACCCAGTACTTC. Translation gives CASSFGNPPETQYF.

The chain is built from TRBV11-3 and TRBJ2-7; D is unclear. Deletions cut 1 base from V and 0 bases from J, with 13 bases between. The V gene's germline CDR1 is SGHNT and CDR2 YENEEA. The CDR3 covers 16 residues. Here the CDR3 reads CASSLVSLRSSYEQYF. As DNA, the CDR3 is TGTGCCAGCAGCTTAGTGAGCCTGAGGAGCTCCTACGAGCAGTACTTC.

For this clone: The same CDR3 can be traced to other DNA sequences in this sample. The chain links TRBV6-1 to TRBJ2-7; D remains ambiguous. Germline V gene sequence: CDR1 MNHNS, CDR2 SASEGT. The CDR3 runs 13 residues. V was clipped by 3 bases and J by 4 bases, with 10 bases between them. The CDR3 reads CASSEAGDYEQYF. Here the CDR3 DNA reads TGTGCCAGCAGTGAGGCTGGGGATTACGAGCAGTACTTC.

V usage is TRBV19 and J usage is TRBJ2-5; TRBD2 matches 14 bases. Trimming at V came to 5 bases and at J to 6 bases, leaving 8 bases not matched to a gene. CDR3 length: 16 amino acids. The V gene's germline CDR1 is LNHDA and CDR2 SQIVND (reference sequence). The CDR3 DNA reads TGTGCCAGTAGTCTCCCCGGGACTAGCGGGAGTAAGACCCAGTACTTC. Amino acid sequence: CASSLPGTSGSKTQYF.

In its sample, this clone was seen once. The genes are TRBV19 and TRBJ2-3, with D perhaps matching TRBD1 (5 bases). This CDR3 contains 13 residues. CDR1 and CDR2 (germline): LNHDA, SQIVND (reference sequence). V dropped 2 bases and J dropped 4 bases, with 7 bases sitting between them. DNA for the CDR3: TGTGCCAGTAGTATACCCAGGGCAGATACGCAGTATTTT. It is translated as CASSIPRADTQYF.